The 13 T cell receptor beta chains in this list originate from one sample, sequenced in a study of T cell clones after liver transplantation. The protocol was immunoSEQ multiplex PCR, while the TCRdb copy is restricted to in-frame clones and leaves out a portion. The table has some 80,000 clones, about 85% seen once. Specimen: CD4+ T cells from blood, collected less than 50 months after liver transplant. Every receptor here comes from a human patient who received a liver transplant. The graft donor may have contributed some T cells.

The CDR3 is CASSLDGTSVDTQYF. For the CDR3, the DNA is TGTGCCAGCAGCTTAGATGGGACTAGCGTAGATACGCAGTATTTT. The V call is TRBV11-2, the J call TRBJ2-3; TRBD2 agrees at 10 bases. Germline loops: CDR1 SGHAT, CDR2 FQNNGV. The CDR3 has 15 amino acids. V shed 0 bases and J 5 bases; nucleotides not matched to a gene: 2.

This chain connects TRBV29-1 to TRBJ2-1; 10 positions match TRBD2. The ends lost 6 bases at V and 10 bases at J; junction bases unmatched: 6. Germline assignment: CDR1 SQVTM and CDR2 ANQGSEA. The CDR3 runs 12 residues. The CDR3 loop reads CSVSGRAREQFF. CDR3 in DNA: TGCAGCGTAAGCGGGAGGGCCAGGGAGCAGTTCTTC.

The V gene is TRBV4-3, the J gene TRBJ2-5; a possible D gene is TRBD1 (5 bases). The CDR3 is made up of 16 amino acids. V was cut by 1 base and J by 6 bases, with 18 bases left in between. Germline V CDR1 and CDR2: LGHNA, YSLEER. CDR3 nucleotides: TGCGCCAGCAGCCAAGCCCTGGGCGACAGCAGAAAGACCCAGTACTTC. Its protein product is CASSQALGDSRKTQYF.

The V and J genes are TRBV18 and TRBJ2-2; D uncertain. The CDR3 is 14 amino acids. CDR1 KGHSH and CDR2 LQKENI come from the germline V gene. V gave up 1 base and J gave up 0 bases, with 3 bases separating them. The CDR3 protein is CASSPLTNTGELFF. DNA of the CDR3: TGTGCCAGCTCACCACTTACGAACACCGGGGAGCTGTTTTTT.

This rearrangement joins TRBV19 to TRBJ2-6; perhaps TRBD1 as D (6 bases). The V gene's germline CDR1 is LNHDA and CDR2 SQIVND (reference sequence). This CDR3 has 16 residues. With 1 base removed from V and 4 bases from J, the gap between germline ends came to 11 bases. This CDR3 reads CASSIVGATGANVLTF. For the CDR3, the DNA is TGTGCCAGTAGTATAGTGGGGGCAACCGGGGCCAACGTCCTGACTTTC.

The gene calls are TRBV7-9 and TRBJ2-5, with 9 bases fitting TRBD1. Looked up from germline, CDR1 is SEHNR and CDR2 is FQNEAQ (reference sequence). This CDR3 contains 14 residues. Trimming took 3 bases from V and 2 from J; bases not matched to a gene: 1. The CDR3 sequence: CASSFGTGQETQYF. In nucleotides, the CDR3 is TGTGCCAGCAGCTTTGGGACAGGGCAAGAGACCCAGTACTTC.

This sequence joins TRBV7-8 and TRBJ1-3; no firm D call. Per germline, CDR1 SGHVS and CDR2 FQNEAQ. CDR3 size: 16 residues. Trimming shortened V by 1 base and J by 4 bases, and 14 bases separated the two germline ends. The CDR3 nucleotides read TGTGCCAGCAGCTTAGGAGCGGTAATGGAAGGAAACACCATATATTTT. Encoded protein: CASSLGAVMEGNTIYF.

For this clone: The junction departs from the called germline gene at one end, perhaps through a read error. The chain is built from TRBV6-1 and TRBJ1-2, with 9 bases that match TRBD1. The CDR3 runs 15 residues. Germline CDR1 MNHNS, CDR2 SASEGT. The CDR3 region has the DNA TGTGCCAGCAGAGAAGGGGACAGGGCGATTGGTGGCTACACCTTC. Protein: CASREGDRAIGGYTF.

CDR3 in amino acids: CASSPEGLGELFF. DNA of the CDR3: TGTGCCAGCAGCCCCGAGGGGCTCGGGGAGCTGTTTTTT. The rearrangement uses TRBV7-2 and TRBJ2-2, with D perhaps matching TRBD1 or TRBD2 (5 bases each). Germline V lookup: CDR1 SGHTA, CDR2 FQGNSA. This CDR3 spans 13 amino acids. The V end lost 5 bases, the J end lost 7 bases, and 11 bases lay between the germline ends.

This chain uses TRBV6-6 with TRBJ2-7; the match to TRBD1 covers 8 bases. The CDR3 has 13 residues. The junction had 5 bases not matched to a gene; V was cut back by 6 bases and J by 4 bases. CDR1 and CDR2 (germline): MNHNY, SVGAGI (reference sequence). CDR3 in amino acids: CASRGQGRYEQYF. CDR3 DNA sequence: TGTGCCAGCAGAGGACAGGGACGTTACGAGCAGTACTTC.

The CDR3 nucleotides are TGTGCCAGCAGCCAACCAGCAGATACGCAGTATTTT. It specifies CASSQPADTQYF. The V and J genes are TRBV11-2 and TRBJ2-3; D remains unclear. This CDR3 comprises 12 residues. V shed 5 bases and J shed 4 bases, with 7 bases lying between them. Germline-derived CDR1 and CDR2 are SGHAT and FQNNGV.

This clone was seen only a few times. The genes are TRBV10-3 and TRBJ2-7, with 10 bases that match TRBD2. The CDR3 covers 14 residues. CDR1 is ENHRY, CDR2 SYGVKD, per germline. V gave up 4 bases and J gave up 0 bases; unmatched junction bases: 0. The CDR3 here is CAISGTSGSYEQYF. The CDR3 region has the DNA TGTGCCATCAGTGGGACTAGCGGCTCCTACGAGCAGTACTTC.

CDR3 nucleotide sequence: TGTGCCAGCAGTAAAAGTTATAATTCACCCCTCCACTTT. Protein product: CASSKSYNSPLHF. This chain joins TRBV7-9 and TRBJ1-6; D is undetermined. This CDR3 is built from 13 residues. Germline-derived CDR1 and CDR2 are SEHNR and FQNEAQ (reference sequence). V gave up 6 bases and J gave up 4 bases, with 7 bases separating them. The entire variable domain, with the rest obtained from reference TRBV7-9 and TRBJ1-6, is as follows: DTGVSQNPRHKITKRGQNVTFRCDPISEHNRLYWYRQTLGQGPEFLTYFQNEAQLEKSRLLSDRFSAERPKGSFSTLEIQRTEQGDSAMYLCASSKSYNSPLHFGNGTRLTVT.